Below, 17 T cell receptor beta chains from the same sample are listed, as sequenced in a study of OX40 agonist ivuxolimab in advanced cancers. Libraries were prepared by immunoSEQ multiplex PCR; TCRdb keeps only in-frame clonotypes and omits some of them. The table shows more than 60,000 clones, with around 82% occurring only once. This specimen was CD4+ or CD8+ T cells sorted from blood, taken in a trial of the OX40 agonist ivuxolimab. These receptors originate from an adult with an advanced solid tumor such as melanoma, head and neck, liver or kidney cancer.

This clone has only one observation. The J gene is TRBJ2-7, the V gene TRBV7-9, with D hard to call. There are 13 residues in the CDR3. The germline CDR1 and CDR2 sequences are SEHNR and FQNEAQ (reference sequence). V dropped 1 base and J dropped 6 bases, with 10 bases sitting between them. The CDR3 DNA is TGTGCCAGCAGCTTAGGCCAGTCGGCCGAGCAGTACTTC. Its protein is CASSLGQSAEQYF. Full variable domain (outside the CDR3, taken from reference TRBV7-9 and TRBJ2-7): DTGVSQNPRHKITKRGQNVTFRCDPISEHNRLYWYRQTLGQGPEFLTYFQNEAQLEKSRLLSDRFSAERPKGSFSTLEIQRTEQGDSAMYLCASSLGQSAEQYFGPGTRLTVT.

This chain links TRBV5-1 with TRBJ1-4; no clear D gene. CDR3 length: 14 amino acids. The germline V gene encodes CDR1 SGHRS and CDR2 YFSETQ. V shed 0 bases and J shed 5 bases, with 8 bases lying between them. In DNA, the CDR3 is TGCGCCAGCAGCTTGGCCGGGCAGAATGAAAAACTGTTTTTT. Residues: CASSLAGQNEKLFF.

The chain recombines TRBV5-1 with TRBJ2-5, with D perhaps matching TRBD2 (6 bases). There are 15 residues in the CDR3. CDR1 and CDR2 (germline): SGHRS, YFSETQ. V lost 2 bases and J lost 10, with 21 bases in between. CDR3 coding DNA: TGCGCCAGCAGCTTAGGTTTAGCGGCATCGAGGGACCAGTACTTC. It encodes CASSLGLAASRDQYF.

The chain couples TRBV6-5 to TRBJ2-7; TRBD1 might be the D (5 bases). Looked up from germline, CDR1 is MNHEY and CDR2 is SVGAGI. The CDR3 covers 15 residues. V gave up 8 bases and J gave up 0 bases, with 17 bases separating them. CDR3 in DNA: TGTGCCAGCTCGAGTCGACAGATTGGCTCCTACGAGCAGTACTTC. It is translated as CASSSRQIGSYEQYF.

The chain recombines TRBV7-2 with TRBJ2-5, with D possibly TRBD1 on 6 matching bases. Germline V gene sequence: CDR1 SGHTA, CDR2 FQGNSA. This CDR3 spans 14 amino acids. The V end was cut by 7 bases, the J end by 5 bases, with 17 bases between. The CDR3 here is CASTRAAGVETQYF. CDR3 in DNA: TGTGCCAGCACCCGGGCGGCAGGGGTGGAGACCCAGTACTTC.

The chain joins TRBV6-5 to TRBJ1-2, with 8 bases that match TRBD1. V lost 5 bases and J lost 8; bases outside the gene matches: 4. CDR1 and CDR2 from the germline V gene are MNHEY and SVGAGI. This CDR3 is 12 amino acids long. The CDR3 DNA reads TGTGCCAGCAGTGACAGGGGACAGGGCTACACCTTC. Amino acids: CASSDRGQGYTF.

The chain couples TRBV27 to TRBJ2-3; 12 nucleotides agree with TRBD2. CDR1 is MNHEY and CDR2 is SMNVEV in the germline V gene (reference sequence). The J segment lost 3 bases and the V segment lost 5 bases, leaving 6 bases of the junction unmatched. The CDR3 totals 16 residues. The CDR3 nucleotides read TGTGCCAGCAGTATACGGACTAGCGGGGCTACAGATACGCAGTATTTT. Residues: CASSIRTSGATDTQYF.

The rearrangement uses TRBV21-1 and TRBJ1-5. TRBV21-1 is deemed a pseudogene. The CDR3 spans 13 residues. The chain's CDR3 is CASSNIRNQPQHF. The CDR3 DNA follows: TGTGCCAGCAGCAATATTAGGAATCAGCCCCAGCATTTT.

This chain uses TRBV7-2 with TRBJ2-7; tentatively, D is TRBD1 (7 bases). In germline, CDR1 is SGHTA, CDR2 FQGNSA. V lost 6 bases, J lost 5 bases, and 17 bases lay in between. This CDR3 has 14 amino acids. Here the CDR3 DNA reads TGTGCCAGCAGTAAAAGGAGGGGGCCGGACGAGCAGTACTTC. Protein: CASSKRRGPDEQYF.

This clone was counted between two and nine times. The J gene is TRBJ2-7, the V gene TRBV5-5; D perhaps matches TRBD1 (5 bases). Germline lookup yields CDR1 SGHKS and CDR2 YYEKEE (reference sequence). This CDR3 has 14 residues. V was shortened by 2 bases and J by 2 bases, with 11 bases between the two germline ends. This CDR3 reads CASSFDRITYEQYF. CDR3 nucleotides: TGTGCCAGCAGCTTTGACAGAATTACCTACGAGCAGTACTTC.

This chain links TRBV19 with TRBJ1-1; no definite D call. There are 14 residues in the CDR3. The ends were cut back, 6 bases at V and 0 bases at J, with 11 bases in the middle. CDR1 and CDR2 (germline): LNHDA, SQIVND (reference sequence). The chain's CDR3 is CASRPTGLNTEAFF. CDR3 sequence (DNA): TGTGCCAGTAGACCGACGGGGTTGAACACTGAAGCTTTCTTT.

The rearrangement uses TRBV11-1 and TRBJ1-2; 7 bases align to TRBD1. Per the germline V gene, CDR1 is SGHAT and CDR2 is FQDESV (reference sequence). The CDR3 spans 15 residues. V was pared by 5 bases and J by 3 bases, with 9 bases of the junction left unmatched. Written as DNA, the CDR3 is TGTGCCAGCAGCGCCCAGAACAGGGGCCACTATGGCTACACCTTC. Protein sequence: CASSAQNRGHYGYTF.

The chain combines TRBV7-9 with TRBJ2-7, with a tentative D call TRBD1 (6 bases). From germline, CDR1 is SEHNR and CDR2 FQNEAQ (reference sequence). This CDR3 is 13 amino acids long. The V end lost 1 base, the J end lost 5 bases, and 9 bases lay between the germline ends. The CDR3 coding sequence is TGTGCCAGCAGCTTAGACAGGGTCAACGAGCAGTACTTC. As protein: CASSLDRVNEQYF.

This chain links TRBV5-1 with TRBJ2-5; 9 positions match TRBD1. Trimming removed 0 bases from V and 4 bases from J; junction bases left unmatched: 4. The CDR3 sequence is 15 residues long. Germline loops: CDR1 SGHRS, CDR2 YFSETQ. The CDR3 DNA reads TGCGCCAGCAGCTTGGGGGACAGGGAGGGAGAGACCCAGTACTTC. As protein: CASSLGDREGETQYF.

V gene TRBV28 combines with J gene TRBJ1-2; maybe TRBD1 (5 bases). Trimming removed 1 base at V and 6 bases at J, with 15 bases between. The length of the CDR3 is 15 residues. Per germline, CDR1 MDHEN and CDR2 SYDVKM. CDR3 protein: CASSLYSRLRDGYTF. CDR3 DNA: TGTGCCAGCAGTTTATATTCCAGGCTCAGGGATGGCTACACCTTC.

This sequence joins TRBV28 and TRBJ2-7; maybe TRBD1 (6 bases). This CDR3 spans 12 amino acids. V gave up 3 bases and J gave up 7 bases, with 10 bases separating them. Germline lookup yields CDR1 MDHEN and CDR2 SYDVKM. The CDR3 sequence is CASSLGAWEQYF. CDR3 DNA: TGTGCCAGCAGTTTGGGGGCGTGGGAGCAGTACTTC.

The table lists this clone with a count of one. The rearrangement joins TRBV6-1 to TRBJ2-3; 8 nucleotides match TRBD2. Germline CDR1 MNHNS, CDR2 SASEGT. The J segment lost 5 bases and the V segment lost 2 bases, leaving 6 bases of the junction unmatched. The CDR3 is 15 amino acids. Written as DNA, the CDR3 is TGTGCCAGCAGTGAATTGCGGGGGGCTGTAGATACGCAGTATTTT. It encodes CASSELRGAVDTQYF.